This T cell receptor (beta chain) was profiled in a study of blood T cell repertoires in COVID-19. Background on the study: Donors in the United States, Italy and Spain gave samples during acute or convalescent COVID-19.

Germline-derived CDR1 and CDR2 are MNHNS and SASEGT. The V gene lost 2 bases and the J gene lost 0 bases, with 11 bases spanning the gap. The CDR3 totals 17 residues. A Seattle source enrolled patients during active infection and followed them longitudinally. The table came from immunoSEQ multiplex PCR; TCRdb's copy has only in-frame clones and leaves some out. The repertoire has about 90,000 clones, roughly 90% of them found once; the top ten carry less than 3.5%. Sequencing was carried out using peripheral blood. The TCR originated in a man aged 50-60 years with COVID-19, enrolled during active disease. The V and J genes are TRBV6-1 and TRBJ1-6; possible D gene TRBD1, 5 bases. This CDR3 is CASSEKTAFSYNSPLHF. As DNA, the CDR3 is TGTGCCAGCAGTGAAAAGACAGCCTTCTCCTATAATTCACCCCTCCACTTT.